These 13 T cell receptor beta chains were all obtained from the same sample, sequenced in a study of CD8+CD57+ T cells in acquired aplastic anemia. Both TCR beta VDJ combination and CDR3 sequence profiling were carried out. Genomic DNA was the template for this profiling. TCRdb analysed the reads with MiXCR anew, one entry per CDR3 protein. The table has more than 150,000 distinct CDR3 sequences, less than 55% seen once. The sample comprised sorted CD4+, CD8+, or CD8+CD57+ T cells (not recorded which) from PBMCs. Receptor source: a human donor in good health.

The V and J genes are TRBV20-1 and TRBJ2-3; D is possibly TRBD1 or TRBD2 (5 bases each). Germline CDR1 DFQATT, CDR2 SNEGSKA (reference sequence). Trimming pared 5 bases from V and 1 base from J, leaving 10 bases between. The CDR3 spans 13 residues. CDR3 in amino acids: CSAEGPRTDTQYF. The CDR3 coding sequence is TGCAGTGCTGAGGGACCGCGCACAGATACGCAGTATTTT.

This clonotype was seen a few times. This rearrangement joins TRBV4-2 to TRBJ2-2; the match to TRBD2 covers 11 bases. V shed 1 base, J shed 1 base, and the junction held 8 bases outside the gene matches. Germline V lookup: CDR1 LGHNA, CDR2 YNFKEQ. The CDR3 runs to 19 residues. In DNA, the CDR3 is TGTGCCAGCAGCCAAGCCCCCGGTCTAGCGGGAGGGAACACCGGGGAGCTGTTTTTT. Protein product: CASSQAPGLAGGNTGELFF.

This chain joins TRBV27 and TRBJ2-2, with a weak D call TRBD1 (5 bases). Germline-derived CDR1 and CDR2 are MNHEY and SMNVEV (reference sequence). Trimming pared 2 bases from V and 5 bases from J, leaving 9 bases between. The CDR3 is 14 residues long. In DNA, the CDR3 is TGTGCCAGCAGTTTAAGGGGATATACCGGGGAGCTGTTTTTT. It specifies CASSLRGYTGELFF.

This clonotype came up many times. The J gene is TRBJ2-5, the V gene TRBV20-1; D is possibly TRBD2 (6 bases). CDR3 size: 13 residues. The germline V and J ends were trimmed by 3 bases and 2 bases, with 10 bases remaining between them. CDR1 is DFQATT, CDR2 SNEGSKA, per germline (reference sequence). The CDR3 DNA follows: TGCAGTGCTAGTGGAGGGGCACAAGAGACCCAGTACTTC. Translation gives CSASGGAQETQYF.

This clonotype appeared a few times. The CDR3 coding sequence is TGTGCCATCAGCAAGACAGGGGACGGCACTGAAGCTTTCTTT. Translating it yields CAISKTGDGTEAFF. V and J are TRBV10-3 and TRBJ1-1, with TRBD1 matching 8 bases. Per germline, CDR1 ENHRY and CDR2 SYGVKD. The trim removed 6 bases at V and 4 bases at J, leaving 7 bases unmatched. The CDR3 runs to 14 residues.

Many counts were recorded for this clonotype. V and J are TRBV7-2 and TRBJ2-7; either TRBD1 or TRBD2 may fit D (5 bases each). Germline loops: CDR1 SGHTA, CDR2 FQGNSA. V was pared by 2 bases and J by 2 bases, with 19 bases between. This CDR3 is built from 17 residues. CDR3 in DNA: TGTGCCAGCAGCTTACCCTCCTCGGGACGGAGAACCTACGAGCAGTACTTC. This encodes CASSLPSSGRRTYEQYF.

In this sample, this clonotype turned up once. This chain uses TRBV2 with TRBJ2-6, with unresolved D. The V gene lost 9 bases and the J gene lost 0 bases, with 12 bases spanning the gap. CDR1 is SNHLY and CDR2 is FYNNEI in the germline V gene. This CDR3 spans 15 amino acids. The DNA for the CDR3 is TGTGCCAGAGAAAGCATGGGCTCTGGGGCCAACGTCCTGACTTTC. Its translation: CARESMGSGANVLTF.

This chain links TRBV7-8 with TRBJ1-2; D is uncertain. The germline V and J ends were trimmed by 0 bases and 3 bases, with 17 bases remaining between them. Germline V gene sequence: CDR1 SGHVS, CDR2 FQNEAQ. The CDR3 runs to 17 residues. For the CDR3, the DNA is TGTGCCAGCAGCTTAGCCTTTGGGGTGGCGTCTGACTATGGCTACACCTTC. Amino acid sequence: CASSLAFGVASDYGYTF.

This clonotype was detected only a few times. The chain is built from TRBV2 and TRBJ2-7, with 9 bases aligning to TRBD2. V shed 7 bases, J shed 6 bases, and the junction held 10 bases outside the gene matches. This CDR3 region has 14 residues. Germline-derived CDR1 and CDR2 are SNHLY and FYNNEI. CDR3 DNA sequence: TGTGCCAGCACCTGGGAGCGGGGGGTAGGCGAGCAGTACTTC. It is translated as CASTWERGVGEQYF.

The rearrangement joins TRBV9 to TRBJ1-2; TRBD1 matches at 8 bases. V was clipped by 6 bases and J by 7 bases; unmatched bases: 8. The CDR3 covers 13 residues. Per germline, CDR1 SGDLS and CDR2 YYNGEE. DNA of the CDR3: TGTGCCAGCATTGCGACAGGGGTAGGTGGCTACACCTTC. Translating gives CASIATGVGGYTF.

The chain employs TRBV6-5 and TRBJ1-4; D perhaps matches TRBD1 (5 bases). Trimming pared 0 bases from V and 7 bases from J, leaving 15 bases between. The germline gives CDR1 MNHEY, CDR2 SVGAGI. The CDR3 length is 16 residues. Here the CDR3 reads CASSYSRTRTGEKLFF. CDR3 DNA sequence: TGTGCCAGCAGTTACTCTCGGACAAGGACCGGTGAAAAACTGTTTTTT.

This clonotype was counted a few times. This chain connects TRBV6-1 to TRBJ2-7, with D perhaps TRBD1 or TRBD2 (5 bases each). V lost 10 bases and J lost 8, with 21 bases in between. Germline V gene sequence: CDR1 MNHNS, CDR2 SASEGT. The CDR3 is 13 amino acids. CDR3 residues: CATRDPIERQQYF. The DNA of the CDR3 is TGTGCCACCCGGGACCCCATTGAAAGGCAGCAGTACTTC.

This chain connects TRBV10-3 to TRBJ2-7; D gene ambiguous. Germline CDR1 is ENHRY and CDR2 is SYGVKD. Trimming took 2 bases from V and 3 from J, leaving 5 bases between them. The CDR3 spans 12 residues. The CDR3 here is CAISEQNYEQYF. As DNA, the CDR3 is TGTGCCATCAGTGAGCAGAACTACGAGCAGTACTTC.